The sequence of this TCR beta chain was determined in a study of PD-L1 blockade in urothelial cancer (dated by TCRdb to 2016 to 2017). In the study overall: All patients started therapy around 2014 and received atezolizumab 1,200 mg intravenously every 3 weeks. In the same patients, pretreatment tumors underwent whole exome sequencing and RNA sequencing in addition to TCR sequencing. Blood samples gave a median of about 140,000 T cells and 77,000 or so unique TCRs, with a median clonality of about 0.078. Blood samples were analyzed 3 weeks after the start of treatment (second dose) and 6 weeks after the start of treatment. Pretreatment tumor samples, along with matched peripheral blood collected serially before and after atezolizumab treatment, underwent TCR sequencing. Somatic, immune and clinical correlates of response to PD-L1 blockade with atezolizumab in urothelial cancer were the focus of an exploratory multi-omic analysis. Pretreatment blood TCR-seq was available for 30 or so patients, at least one posttreatment blood collection was obtained for about 24 patients, and tumor TCR-seq was available for about 24 patients. Patients had an ECOG performance status of 0 or 1 and had received between 0 and 3 prior chemotherapy regimens. Durable clinical benefit was achieved by nine patients but not by the remaining 20. Durable clinical benefit meant progression-free survival longer than 6 months, and TCR features were also tested against progression-free and overall survival. About nine tenths of the roughly 29 patients were males with bladder-origin urothelial cancer, and about 65% of the 29 reported a prior smoking history.

General study outcomes and caveats: Small sample size (n of about 30) and many exploratory analyses mean the results are intended to be hypothesis-generating. A pretreatment peripheral blood TCR clonality below the median was linked to improved progression-free and overall survival. Greater expansion of tumor-associated TCR clones in peripheral blood 3 weeks after the start of treatment was observed in patients with durable benefit (n of about 21, p = 0.022).

Synthetic TCR analog templates were spiked into each PCR so that absolute template abundance could be estimated from read counts. The immunoSEQ assay used bias-controlled V and J gene primers to amplify TCRbeta CDR3 regions from genomic DNA. Rearranged TCRbeta segments were sequenced at approximately 20X coverage. The study's processing was this. Clustering was used to correct sequencing errors, and CDR3s were annotated against IMGT so that V, D and J genes could be assigned. Only productive TCRbeta rearrangements were used in downstream analyses, excluding out-of-frame or stop-codon sequences. Clonality was calculated as one minus the Shannon entropy normalized by the log of the number of unique productive sequences. Fisher's exact test with Benjamini-Hochberg correction, at a threshold of adjusted p below 0.01, was used to find clones that differed between time points or between blood and tumor. Entries here come from immuneACCESS through TCRdb and include only in-frame sequences with V and J called. Some clones fail to appear in such tables; in the studies checked, an unresolved V gene covers under half of the shortfall, and the cause of the remainder is unknown. V, J and clone size were drawn from that table, and D and trimming were deduced from the DNA. The sample table records 35,000 to 40,000 clones; approximately 86% of these occur just once. The ten top clones hold roughly 15% of the sample.

At least ten counts were recorded for this clone. It lacks a known antigen. One base away there is no much larger clone; base qualities are not given. V and J are truncated by 2 bases and 6 bases respectively, leaving an intervening sequence of 12 bases. The CDR3, from cysteine to phenylalanine, totals 13 residues. Kept here is only the CDR3 DNA, which spans 39 bases and is read in frame from base 1. The germline V gene encodes CDR1 SGHTS and CDR2 YDEGEE. Taken with the paper, the label for time point translates to: pretreatment peripheral blood. The cohort included roughly 30 patients with locally advanced or metastatic urothelial carcinoma who were treated at Memorial Sloan Kettering on a trial protocol. Peripheral blood mononuclear cells were collected pretreatment and during treatment, with between 1 and 8 total time points per patient. The Qiagen DNeasy Blood extraction kit was used to purify genomic DNA from total PBMCs and from tumor samples. PBMCs were collected pretreatment and during treatment and were isolated and stored as previously described.

The source of this sequence is an older man with urothelial cancer. The chain is made from TRBV5-8 and TRBJ2-7, and perhaps TRBD2 as D gene, on 5 matching bases. The sequenced sample was PBMCs, obtained around atezolizumab (anti-PD-L1) treatment. CDR3 reads: CASSFAGRREQYF. The DNA reads as follows: TGTGCCAGCAGCTTTGCGGGTCGCCGCGAGCAGTACTTC.